This T cell receptor beta chain is drawn from a study of control samples from healthy donors and cancer patients. The CDR3 is 13 amino acids. Trimming left V 0 bases short and J 4 bases short, with 6 bases between. In germline, CDR1 is SGHRS, CDR2 YFSETQ. Some clones are missing from TCRdb's copy, which holds only in-frame ones; the method was immunoSEQ multiplex PCR. The sample has around 110,000 clones, around 89% seen once. Source material: blood. The chain has TRBV5-1 and TRBJ2-3; weak D call: TRBD1 (6 bases). This sequence was found in a woman aged 70-85 years in good health. CDR3 sequence reads: CASSLEGADTQYF. The CDR3 DNA reads as TGCGCCAGCAGCTTGGAGGGGGCAGATACGCAGTATTTT.